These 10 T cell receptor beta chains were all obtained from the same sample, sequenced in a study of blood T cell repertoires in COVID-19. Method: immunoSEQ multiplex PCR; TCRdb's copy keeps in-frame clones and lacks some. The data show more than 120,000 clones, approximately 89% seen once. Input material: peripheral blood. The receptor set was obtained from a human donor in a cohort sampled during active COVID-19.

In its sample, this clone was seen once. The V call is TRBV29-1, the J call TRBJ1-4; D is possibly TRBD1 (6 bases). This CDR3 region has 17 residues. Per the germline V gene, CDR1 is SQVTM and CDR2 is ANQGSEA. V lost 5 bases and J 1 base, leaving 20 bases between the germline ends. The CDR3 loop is CSVQAGRGGGTNEKLFF. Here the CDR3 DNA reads TGCAGCGTTCAAGCGGGCAGGGGCGGGGGAACTAATGAAAAACTGTTTTTT. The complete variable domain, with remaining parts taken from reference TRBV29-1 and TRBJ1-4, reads SAVISQKPSRDICQRGTSLTIQCQVDSQVTMMFWYRQQPGQSLTLIATANQGSEATYESGFVIDKFPISRPNLTFSTLTVSNMSPEDSSIYLCSVQAGRGGGTNEKLFFGSGTQLSVL.

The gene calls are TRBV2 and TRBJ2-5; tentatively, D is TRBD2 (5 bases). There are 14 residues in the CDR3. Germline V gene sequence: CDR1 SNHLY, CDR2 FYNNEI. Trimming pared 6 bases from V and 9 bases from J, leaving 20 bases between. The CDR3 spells CASRPAREITAQYF. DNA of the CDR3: TGTGCCAGCAGGCCAGCTAGGGAGATAACGGCCCAGTACTTC.

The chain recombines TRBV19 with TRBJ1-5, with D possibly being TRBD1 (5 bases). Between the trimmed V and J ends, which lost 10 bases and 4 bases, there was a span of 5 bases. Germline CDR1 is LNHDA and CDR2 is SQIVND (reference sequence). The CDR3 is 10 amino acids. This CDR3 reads CATGNQPQHF. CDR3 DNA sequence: TGTGCCACAGGGAATCAGCCCCAGCATTTT.

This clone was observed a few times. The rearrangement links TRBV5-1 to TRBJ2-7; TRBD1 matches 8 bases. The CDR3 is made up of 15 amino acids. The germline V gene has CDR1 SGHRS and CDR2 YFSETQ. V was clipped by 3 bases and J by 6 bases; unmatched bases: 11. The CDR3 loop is CASSYQGAQDSEQYF. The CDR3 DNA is TGCGCCAGCAGCTATCAGGGGGCGCAAGATAGCGAGCAGTACTTC.

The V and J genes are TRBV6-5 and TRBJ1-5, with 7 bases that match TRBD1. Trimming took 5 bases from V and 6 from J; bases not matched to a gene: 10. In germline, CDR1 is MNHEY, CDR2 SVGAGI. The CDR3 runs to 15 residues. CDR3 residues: CASSPYGQGGQPQHF. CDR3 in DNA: TGTGCCAGCAGTCCATATGGGCAGGGGGGTCAGCCCCAGCATTTT.

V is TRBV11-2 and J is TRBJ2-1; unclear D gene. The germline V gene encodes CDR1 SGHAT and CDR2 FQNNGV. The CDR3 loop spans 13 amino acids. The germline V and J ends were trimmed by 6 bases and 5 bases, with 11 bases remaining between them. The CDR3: CASSRQVDNEQFF. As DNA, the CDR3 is TGTGCCAGCAGTCGCCAGGTCGACAATGAGCAGTTCTTC.

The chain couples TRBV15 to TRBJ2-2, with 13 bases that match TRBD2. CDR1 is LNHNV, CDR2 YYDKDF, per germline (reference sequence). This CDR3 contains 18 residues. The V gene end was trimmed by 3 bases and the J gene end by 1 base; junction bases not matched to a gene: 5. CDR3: CATSRGTSGDKNTGELFF. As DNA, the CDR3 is TGTGCCACCAGCAGGGGGACTAGCGGGGATAAGAACACCGGGGAGCTGTTTTTT.

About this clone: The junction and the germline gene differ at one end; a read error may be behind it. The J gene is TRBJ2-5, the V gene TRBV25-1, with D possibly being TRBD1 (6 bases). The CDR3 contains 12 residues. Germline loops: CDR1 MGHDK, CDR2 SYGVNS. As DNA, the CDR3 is TGTGCCAGCAGTCCGGGACACCTCGGGTCGCACTTC. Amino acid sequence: CASSPGHLGSHF. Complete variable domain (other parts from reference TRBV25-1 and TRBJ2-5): EADIYQTPRYLVIGTGKKITLECSQTMGHDKMYWYQQDPGMELHLIHYSYGVNSTEKGDLSSESTVSRIRTEHFPLTLESARPSHTSQYLCASSPGHLGSHFGPGTRLLVL.

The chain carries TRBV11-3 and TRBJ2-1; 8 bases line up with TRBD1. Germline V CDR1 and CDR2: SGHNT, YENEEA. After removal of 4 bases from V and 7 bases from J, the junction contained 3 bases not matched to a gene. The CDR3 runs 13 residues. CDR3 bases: TGTGCCAGCAGCTCGTACAGGGGGAATGAGCAGTTCTTC. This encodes CASSSYRGNEQFF.

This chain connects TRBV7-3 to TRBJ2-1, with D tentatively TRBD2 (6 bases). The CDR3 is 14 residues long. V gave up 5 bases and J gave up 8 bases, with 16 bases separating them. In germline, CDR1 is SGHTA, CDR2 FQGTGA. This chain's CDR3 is CASSGGVLADEQFF. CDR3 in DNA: TGTGCCAGCAGCGGCGGGGTGCTAGCCGATGAGCAGTTCTTC. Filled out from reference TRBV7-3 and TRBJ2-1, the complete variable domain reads GAGVSQTPSNKVTEKGKYVELRCDPISGHTALYWYRQSLGQGPEFLIYFQGTGAADDSGLPNDRFFAVRPEGSVSTLKIQRTERGDSAVYLCASSGGVLADEQFFGPGTRLTVL.